The present entry profiles one T cell receptor beta chain with its context. Antigen: not known. Second doses were pooled across both intervals (about 4 or about 12 weeks). The sample originates from a study of T cell responses to AZD1222 COVID-19 vaccine. Study findings and constraints: Clonal diversity may have been underestimated in mostly white British donors.

The J segment lost 3 bases and the V segment lost 1 base, leaving 8 bases of the junction unmatched. The CDR3 has 18 residues. Germline CDR1 SGHKS, CDR2 YYEKEE (reference sequence). Libraries were prepared by immunoSEQ multiplex PCR; TCRdb keeps only in-frame clonotypes and omits some of them. Of more than 55,000 clones in the sample, 89% are singletons; the top ten hold approximately 6.1%. The sequence was obtained from an adult who received the AZD1222 COVID-19 vaccine. The chain joins TRBV5-5 to TRBJ2-7, with 15 bases fitting TRBD2. Here the sequenced sample was peripheral blood, taken 28 days after the second AZD1222 dose. The CDR3 sequence is CASSLSLGLAGGGYEQYF. For the CDR3, the DNA is TGTGCCAGCAGCTTGTCATTAGGACTAGCGGGAGGGGGCTACGAGCAGTACTTC.